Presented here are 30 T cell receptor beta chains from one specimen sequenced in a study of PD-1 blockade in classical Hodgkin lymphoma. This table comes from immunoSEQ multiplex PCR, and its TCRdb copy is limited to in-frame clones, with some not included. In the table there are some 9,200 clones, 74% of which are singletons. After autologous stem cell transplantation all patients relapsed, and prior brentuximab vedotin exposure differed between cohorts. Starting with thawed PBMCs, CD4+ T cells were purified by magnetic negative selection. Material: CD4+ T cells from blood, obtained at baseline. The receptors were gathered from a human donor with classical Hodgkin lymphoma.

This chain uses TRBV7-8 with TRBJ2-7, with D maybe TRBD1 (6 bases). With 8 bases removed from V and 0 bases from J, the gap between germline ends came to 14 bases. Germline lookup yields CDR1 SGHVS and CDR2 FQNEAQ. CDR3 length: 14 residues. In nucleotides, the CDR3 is TGTGCCAGCGGACTGGACAGACCCTCCTACGAGCAGTACTTC. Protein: CASGLDRPSYEQYF.

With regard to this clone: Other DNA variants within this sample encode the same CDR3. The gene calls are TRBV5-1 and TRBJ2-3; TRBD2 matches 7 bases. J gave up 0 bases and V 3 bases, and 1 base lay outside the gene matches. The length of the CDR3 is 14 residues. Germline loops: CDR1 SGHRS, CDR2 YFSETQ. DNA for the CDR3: TGCGCCAGCAGCTCTAGCGGTAGCACAGATACGCAGTATTTT. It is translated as CASSSSGSTDTQYF. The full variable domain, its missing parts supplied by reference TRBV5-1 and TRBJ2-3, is KAGVTQTPRYLIKTRGQQVTLSCSPISGHRSVSWYQQTPGQGLQFLFEYFSETQRNKGNFPGRFSGRQFSNSRSEMNVSTLELGDSALYLCASSSSGSTDTQYFGPGTRLTVL.

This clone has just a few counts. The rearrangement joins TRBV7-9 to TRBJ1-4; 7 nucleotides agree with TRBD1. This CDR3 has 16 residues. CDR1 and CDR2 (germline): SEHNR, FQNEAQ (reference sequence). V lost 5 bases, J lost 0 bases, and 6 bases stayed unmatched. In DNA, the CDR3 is TGTGCCAGCAGCAATGGGGACAGAACAACTAATGAAAAACTGTTTTTT. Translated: CASSNGDRTTNEKLFF.

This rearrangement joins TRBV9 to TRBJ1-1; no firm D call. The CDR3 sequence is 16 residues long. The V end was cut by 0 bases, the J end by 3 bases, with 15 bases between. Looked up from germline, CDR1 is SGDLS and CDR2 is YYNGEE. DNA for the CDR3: TGTGCCAGCAGCGTAGCCGTTTGGGGAGGAGACACTGAAGCTTTCTTT. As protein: CASSVAVWGGDTEAFF.

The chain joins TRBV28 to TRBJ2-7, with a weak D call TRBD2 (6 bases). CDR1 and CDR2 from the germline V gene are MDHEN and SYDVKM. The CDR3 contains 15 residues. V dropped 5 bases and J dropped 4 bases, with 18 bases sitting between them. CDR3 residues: CASSPTATEGYEQYF. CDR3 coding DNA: TGTGCCAGCAGTCCGACCGCCACGGAGGGATACGAGCAGTACTTC.

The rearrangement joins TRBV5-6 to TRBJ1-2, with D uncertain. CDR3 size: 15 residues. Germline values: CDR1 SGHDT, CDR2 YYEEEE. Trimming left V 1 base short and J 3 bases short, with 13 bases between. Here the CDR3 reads CASSLYKAVYYGYTF. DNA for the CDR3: TGTGCCAGCAGCTTGTACAAGGCCGTATACTATGGCTACACCTTC.

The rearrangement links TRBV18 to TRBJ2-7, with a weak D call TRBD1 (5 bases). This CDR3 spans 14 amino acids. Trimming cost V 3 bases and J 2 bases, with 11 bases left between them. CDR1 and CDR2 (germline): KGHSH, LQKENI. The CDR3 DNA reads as TGTGCCAGCTCACCGAGACAGCACCCCTACGAGCAGTACTTC. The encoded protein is CASSPRQHPYEQYF.

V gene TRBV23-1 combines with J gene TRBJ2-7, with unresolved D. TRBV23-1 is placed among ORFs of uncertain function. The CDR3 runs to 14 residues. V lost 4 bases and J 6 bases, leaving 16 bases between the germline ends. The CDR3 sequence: CASSPGPTQSEQYF. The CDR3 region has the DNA TGCGCCAGCAGTCCCGGGCCGACTCAGAGCGAGCAGTACTTC.

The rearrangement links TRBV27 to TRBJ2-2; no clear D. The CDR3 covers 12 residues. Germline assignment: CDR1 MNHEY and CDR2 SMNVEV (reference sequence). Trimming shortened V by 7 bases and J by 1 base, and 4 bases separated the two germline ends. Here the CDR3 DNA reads TGTGCCAGCATGGGGAACACCGGGGAGCTGTTTTTT. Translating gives CASMGNTGELFF.

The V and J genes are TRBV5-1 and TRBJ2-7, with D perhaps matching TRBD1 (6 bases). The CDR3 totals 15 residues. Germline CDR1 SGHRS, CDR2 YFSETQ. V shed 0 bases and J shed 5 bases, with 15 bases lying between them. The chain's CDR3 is CASSLAGTRNDEQYF. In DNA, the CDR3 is TGCGCCAGCAGCTTGGCCGGGACAAGGAACGACGAGCAGTACTTC.

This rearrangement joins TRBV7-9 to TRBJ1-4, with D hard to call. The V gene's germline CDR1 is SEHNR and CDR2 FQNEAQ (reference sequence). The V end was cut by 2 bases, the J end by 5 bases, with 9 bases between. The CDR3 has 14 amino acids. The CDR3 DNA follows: TGTGCCAGCAGCTTAACCACGGGGAATGAAAAACTGTTTTTT. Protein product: CASSLTTGNEKLFF. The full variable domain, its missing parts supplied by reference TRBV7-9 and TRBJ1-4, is DTGVSQNPRHKITKRGQNVTFRCDPISEHNRLYWYRQTLGQGPEFLTYFQNEAQLEKSRLLSDRFSAERPKGSFSTLEIQRTEQGDSAMYLCASSLTTGNEKLFFGSGTQLSVL.

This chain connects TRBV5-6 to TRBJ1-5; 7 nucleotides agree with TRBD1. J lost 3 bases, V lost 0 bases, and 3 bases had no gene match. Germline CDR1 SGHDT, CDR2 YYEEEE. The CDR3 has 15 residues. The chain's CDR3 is CASSLGGGFNQPQHF. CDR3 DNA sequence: TGTGCCAGCAGCTTGGGAGGGGGCTTCAATCAGCCCCAGCATTTT.

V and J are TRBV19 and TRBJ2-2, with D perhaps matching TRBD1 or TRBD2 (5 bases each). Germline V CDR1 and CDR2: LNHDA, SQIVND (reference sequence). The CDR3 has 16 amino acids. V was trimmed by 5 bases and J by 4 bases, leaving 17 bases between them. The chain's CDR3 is CASSHLGRASTGELFF. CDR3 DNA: TGTGCCAGTAGTCACTTGGGACGGGCAAGCACCGGGGAGCTGTTTTTT.

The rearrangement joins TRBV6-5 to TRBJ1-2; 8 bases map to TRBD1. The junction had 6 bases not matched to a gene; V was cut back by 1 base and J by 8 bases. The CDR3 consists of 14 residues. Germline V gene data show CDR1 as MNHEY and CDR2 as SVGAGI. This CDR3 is CASSYLQGASGYTF. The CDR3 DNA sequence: TGTGCCAGCAGTTACTTGCAGGGGGCGAGCGGCTACACCTTC.

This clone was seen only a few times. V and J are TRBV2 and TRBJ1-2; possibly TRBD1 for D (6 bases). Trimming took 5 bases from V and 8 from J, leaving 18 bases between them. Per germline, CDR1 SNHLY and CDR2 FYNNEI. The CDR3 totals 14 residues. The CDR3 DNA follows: TGTGCCAGCAGTTCGGGCCCCACAGGGAAGGGCTACACCTTC. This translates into CASSSGPTGKGYTF.

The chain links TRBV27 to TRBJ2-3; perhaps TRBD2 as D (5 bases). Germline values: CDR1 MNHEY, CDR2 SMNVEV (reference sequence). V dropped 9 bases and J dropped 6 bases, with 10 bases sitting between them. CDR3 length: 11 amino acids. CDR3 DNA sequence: TGTGCCAGTACACGGGGTGATACGCAGTATTTT. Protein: CASTRGDTQYF.

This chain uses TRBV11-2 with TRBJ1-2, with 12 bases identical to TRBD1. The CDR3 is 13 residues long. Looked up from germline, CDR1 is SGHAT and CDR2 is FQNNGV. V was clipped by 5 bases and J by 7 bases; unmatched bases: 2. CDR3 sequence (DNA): TGTGCCAGCAGCCCGGGACAGGGGGCTGGCTACACCTTC. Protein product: CASSPGQGAGYTF.

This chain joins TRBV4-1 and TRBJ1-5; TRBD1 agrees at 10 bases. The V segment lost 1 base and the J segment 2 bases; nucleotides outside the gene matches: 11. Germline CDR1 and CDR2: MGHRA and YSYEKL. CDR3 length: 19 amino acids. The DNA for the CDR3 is TGCGCCAGCAGCCAAGTGACGGGACAGGGGTCCCGTGGCAATCAGCCCCAGCATTTT. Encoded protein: CASSQVTGQGSRGNQPQHF.

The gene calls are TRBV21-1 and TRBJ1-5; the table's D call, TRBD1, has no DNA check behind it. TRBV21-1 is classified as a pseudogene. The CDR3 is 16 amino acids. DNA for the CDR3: TGTGCCAGCAGCAAGTCCCGGGACAGGGGCGGCCAGCCCCAGCATTTT. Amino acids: CASSKSRDRGGQPQHF.

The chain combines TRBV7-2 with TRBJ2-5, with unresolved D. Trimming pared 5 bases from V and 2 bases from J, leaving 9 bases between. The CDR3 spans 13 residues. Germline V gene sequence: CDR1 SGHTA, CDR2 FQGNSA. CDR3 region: CASSPHPQETQYF. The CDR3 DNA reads TGTGCCAGCAGCCCGCACCCACAAGAGACCCAGTACTTC.

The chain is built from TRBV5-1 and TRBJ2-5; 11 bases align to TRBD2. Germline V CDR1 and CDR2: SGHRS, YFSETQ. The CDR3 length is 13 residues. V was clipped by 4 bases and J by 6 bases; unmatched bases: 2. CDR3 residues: CASSPSGRQTQYF. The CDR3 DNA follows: TGCGCCAGCAGCCCTAGCGGGAGGCAGACCCAGTACTTC.

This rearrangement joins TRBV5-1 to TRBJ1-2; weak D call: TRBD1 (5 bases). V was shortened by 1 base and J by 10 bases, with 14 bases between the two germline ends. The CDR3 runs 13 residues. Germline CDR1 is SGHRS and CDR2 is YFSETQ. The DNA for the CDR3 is TGCGCCAGCAGCTTGAGAGGGGACCAAAACTACACCTTC. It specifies CASSLRGDQNYTF.

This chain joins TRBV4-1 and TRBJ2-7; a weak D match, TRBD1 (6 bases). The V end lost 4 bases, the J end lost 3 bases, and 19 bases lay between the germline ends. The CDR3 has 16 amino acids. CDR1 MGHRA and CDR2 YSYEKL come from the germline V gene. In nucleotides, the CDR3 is TGCGCCAGCAGCCCCGGGACACCCCTCTTCCTCTACGAGCAGTACTTC. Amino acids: CASSPGTPLFLYEQYF.

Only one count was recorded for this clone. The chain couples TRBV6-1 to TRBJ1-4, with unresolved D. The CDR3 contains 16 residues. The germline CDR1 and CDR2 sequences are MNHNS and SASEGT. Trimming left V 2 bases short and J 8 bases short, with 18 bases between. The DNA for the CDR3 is TGTGCCAGCAGTGAAATATCCAGGCCCGGGCGGGAAAAACTGTTTTTT. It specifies CASSEISRPGREKLFF.

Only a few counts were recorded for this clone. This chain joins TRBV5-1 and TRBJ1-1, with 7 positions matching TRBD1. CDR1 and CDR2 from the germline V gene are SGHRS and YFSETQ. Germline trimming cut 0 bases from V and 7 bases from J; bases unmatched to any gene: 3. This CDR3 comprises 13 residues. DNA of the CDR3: TGCGCCAGCAGCTTGGAGGGGGCCCATGAAGCTTTCTTT. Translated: CASSLEGAHEAFF.

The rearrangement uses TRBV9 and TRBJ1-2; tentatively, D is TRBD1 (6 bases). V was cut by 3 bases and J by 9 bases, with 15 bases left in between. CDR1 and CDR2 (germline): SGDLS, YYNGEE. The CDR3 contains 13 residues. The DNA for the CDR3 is TGTGCCAGCAGCGCTCCATCGGACAGCAGCTACACCTTC. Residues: CASSAPSDSSYTF.

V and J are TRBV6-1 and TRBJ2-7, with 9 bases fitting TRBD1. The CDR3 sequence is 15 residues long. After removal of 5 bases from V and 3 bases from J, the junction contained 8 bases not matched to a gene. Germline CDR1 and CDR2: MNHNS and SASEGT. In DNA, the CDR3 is TGTGCCAGCAGTAAAGGACAGGGGTCAAGCTACGAGCAGTACTTC. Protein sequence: CASSKGQGSSYEQYF.

This chain's CDR3 is CASSQDGREDRHTQYF. The CDR3 DNA is TGTGCCAGCAGCCAAGATGGACGGGAGGATCGACATACGCAGTATTTT. The chain carries TRBV4-2 and TRBJ2-3; 7 nucleotides align to TRBD2. The ends lost 0 bases at V and 7 bases at J; junction bases unmatched: 10. The CDR3 is 16 amino acids. Looked up from germline, CDR1 is LGHNA and CDR2 is YNFKEQ.

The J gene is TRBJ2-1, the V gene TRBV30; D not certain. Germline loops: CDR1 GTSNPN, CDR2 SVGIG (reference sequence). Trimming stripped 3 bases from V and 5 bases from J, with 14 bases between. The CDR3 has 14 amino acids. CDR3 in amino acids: CAWSMPSRNNEQFF. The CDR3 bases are TGTGCCTGGAGCATGCCGTCCAGAAACAATGAGCAGTTCTTC.

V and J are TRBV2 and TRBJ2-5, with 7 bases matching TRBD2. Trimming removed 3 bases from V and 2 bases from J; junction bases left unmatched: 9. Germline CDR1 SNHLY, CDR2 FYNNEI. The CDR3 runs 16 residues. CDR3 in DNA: TGTGCCAGCAGTGACCCCGCTAGCGGAGAACAAGAGACCCAGTACTTC. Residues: CASSDPASGEQETQYF. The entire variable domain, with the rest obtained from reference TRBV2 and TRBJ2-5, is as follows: EPEVTQTPSHQVTQMGQEVILRCVPISNHLYFYWYRQILGQKVEFLVSFYNNEISEKSEIFDDQFSVERPDGSNFTLKIRSTKLEDSAMYFCASSDPASGEQETQYFGPGTRLLVL.